This T cell receptor (beta chain) is drawn from a study of identical twins. CDR3 size: 14 residues. V shed 6 bases and J shed 13 bases, with 22 bases lying between them. Study-wide results and caveats: Among monozygotic twins, out-of-frame TCR alpha sharing exceeded what models predicted. Weaker excess twin sharing was observed in beta out-of-frame sequences. Invariant MAIT and iNKT cells are populations that could partly confound zero-insertion analyses.

A universal primer site arose from template switching, and cDNA bore unique molecular identifiers. TCRdb redid the calling of the 5' RACE reads with MiXCR, one entry per CDR3 protein. Among more than 650,000 distinct CDR3 sequences listed, 6% to 6.5% were seen once. The sample holds many counts of this clonotype. Its antigen is unknown. The chain carries TRBV12-3 or TRBV12-4 and TRBJ2-1; tentative D call: TRBD2 (6 bases). The sequence derives from a man younger than 35 in good health. Specimen: naive T cells sorted from blood. CDR3 amino acids: CASRGGRSWGPQFF. Here the CDR3 DNA reads TGTGCCAGCAGGGGGGGACGAAGTTGGGGACCACAGTTCTTC.